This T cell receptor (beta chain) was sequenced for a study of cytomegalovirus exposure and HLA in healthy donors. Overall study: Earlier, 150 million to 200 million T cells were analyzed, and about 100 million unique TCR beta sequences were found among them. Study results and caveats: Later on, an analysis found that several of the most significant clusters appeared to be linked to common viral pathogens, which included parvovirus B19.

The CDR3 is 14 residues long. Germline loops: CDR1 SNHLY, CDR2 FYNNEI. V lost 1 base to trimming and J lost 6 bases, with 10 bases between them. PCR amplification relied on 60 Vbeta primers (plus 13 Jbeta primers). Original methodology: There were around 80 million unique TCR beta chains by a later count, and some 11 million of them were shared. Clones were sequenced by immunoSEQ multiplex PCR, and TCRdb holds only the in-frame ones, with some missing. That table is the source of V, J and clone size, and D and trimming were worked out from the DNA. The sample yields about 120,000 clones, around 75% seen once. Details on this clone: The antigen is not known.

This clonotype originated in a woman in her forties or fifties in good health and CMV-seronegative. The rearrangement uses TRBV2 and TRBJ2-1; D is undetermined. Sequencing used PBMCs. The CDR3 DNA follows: TGTGCCAGCAGTGAAGATGGAGTGGGCAATGAGCAGTTCTTC. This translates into CASSEDGVGNEQFF.